A single sample gave rise to the 19 T cell receptor beta chains below, sequenced in a study of liver allograft versus peripheral blood T cells. The wider study: Blood and transplanted-liver T cell receptor repertoires from recipients were compared.

From the reads, TCRdb called clonotypes with MiXCR, one entry per CDR3 protein. The sample contains around 12,000 distinct CDR3 sequences, 25% to 35% of which appear only once. The receptors were gathered from a human patient who had a liver transplant. Part of the T cells may come from the graft donor.

The sample holds a few counts of this clonotype. V gene TRBV7-9 combines with J gene TRBJ2-3; tentatively, D is TRBD2 (5 bases). The CDR3 extends over 15 amino acids. The V gene lost 6 bases and the J gene lost 3 bases, with 16 bases spanning the gap. Germline V gene sequence: CDR1 SEHNR, CDR2 FQNEAQ (reference sequence). In DNA, the CDR3 is TGTGCCAGCAGTCTTCGGGCCTCGGGAACAGATACGCAGTATTTT. It codes for CASSLRASGTDTQYF.

The chain couples TRBV29-1 to TRBJ1-1; D gene uncertain. Trimming stripped 7 bases from V and 2 bases from J, with 5 bases between. The CDR3 runs 10 residues. From germline, CDR1 is SQVTM and CDR2 ANQGSEA. As DNA, the CDR3 is TGCAGCGGCGTTAACACTGAAGCTTTCTTT. Translation gives CSGVNTEAFF.

This clonotype was seen only a few times. V is TRBV7-9 and J is TRBJ1-2; D is unclear. The V gene's germline CDR1 is SEHNR and CDR2 FQNEAQ (reference sequence). The V and J ends lost 5 bases and 5 bases respectively, with 6 bases between them. The CDR3 has 11 amino acids. CDR3 region: CASSTEYGYTF. In nucleotides, the CDR3 is TGTGCCAGCAGCACGGAGTATGGCTACACCTTC.

A single count supports this clonotype. The rearrangement joins TRBV20-1 to TRBJ2-5, with 13 bases identical to TRBD2. V shed 5 bases and J 3 bases; nucleotides not matched to a gene: 15. Germline lookup yields CDR1 DFQATT and CDR2 SNEGSKA (reference sequence). The CDR3 has 18 residues. The CDR3 DNA reads as TGCAGTGCTCAAAAGACTAGCGGGAGGCCCAGCGGGGAAGAGACCCAGTACTTC. It codes for CSAQKTSGRPSGEETQYF.

This clonotype is categorized as medium-sized. This chain connects TRBV6-2 or TRBV6-3 to TRBJ2-3, with 8 bases aligning to TRBD2. Looked up from germline, CDR1 is MNHEY and CDR2 is SVGEGT. The CDR3 runs 16 residues. V was pared by 5 bases and J by 1 base, with 8 bases of the junction left unmatched. CDR3 loop: CASSRSGTRGTDTQYF. CDR3 sequence (DNA): TGTGCCAGCAGTCGTTCCGGGACTAGGGGCACAGATACGCAGTATTTT.

The chain carries TRBV13 and TRBJ1-1; weak D call: TRBD1 (5 bases). CDR1 is PRHDT, CDR2 FYEKMQ, per germline (reference sequence). The CDR3 is made up of 15 amino acids. Trimming shortened V by 2 bases and J by 0 bases, and 10 bases separated the two germline ends. The CDR3 DNA sequence: TGTGCCAGCAGCTTACCGGGACGGATGAACACTGAAGCTTTCTTT. As protein: CASSLPGRMNTEAFF. Using reference TRBV13 and TRBJ1-1 for the parts outside the CDR3, the full variable domain is AAGVIQSPRHLIKEKRETATLKCYPIPRHDTVYWYQQGPGQDPQFLISFYEKMQSDKGSIPDRFSAQQFSDYHSELNMSSLELGDSALYFCASSLPGRMNTEAFFGQGTRLTVV.

By sample fraction, this clonotype is medium-sized (0.01 to 0.1%). The rearrangement joins TRBV29-1 to TRBJ2-7; D uncertain. Germline loops: CDR1 SQVTM, CDR2 ANQGSEA. V gave up 1 base and J gave up 3 bases, with 10 bases separating them. The CDR3 length is 13 residues. CDR3 sequence (DNA): TGCAGCGTTGAAGGTGGGCGGCACTACGAGCAGTACTTC. Translated: CSVEGGRHYEQYF.

The rearrangement uses TRBV6-5 and TRBJ2-3; D is unclear. Germline V CDR1 and CDR2: MNHEY, SVGAGI. V was clipped by 7 bases and J by 2 bases, with 10 bases between them. The CDR3 is 13 residues long. The CDR3 sequence is CASKWLNTDTQYF. The CDR3 coding sequence is TGTGCCAGCAAATGGCTGAACACAGATACGCAGTATTTT.

The chain uses TRBV6-1 and TRBJ1-1; D may be TRBD1 (6 bases). The CDR3 has 16 residues. Trimming shortened V by 3 bases and J by 5 bases, and 19 bases separated the two germline ends. From germline, CDR1 is MNHNS and CDR2 SASEGT. For the CDR3, the DNA is TGTGCCAGCAGTGATATCCGGGGGGGCGTGAGGACTGAAGCTTTCTTT. Its protein product is CASSDIRGGVRTEAFF.

Comments on this clonotype: A much bigger clone sits one base away, suggesting this may be a read error. The V call is TRBV6-6, the J call TRBJ2-7; no clear D. The CDR3 runs to 13 residues. CDR1 is MNHNY and CDR2 is SVGAGI in the germline V gene (reference sequence). This CDR3 reads CASSYNRDYEKYF. DNA of the CDR3: TGTGCCAGCAGTTACAACAGAGATTACGAGAAGTACTTC.

There are a few counts of this clonotype. The chain recombines TRBV14 with TRBJ2-7; D may match TRBD1 or TRBD2 (5 bases each). CDR1 SGHDN and CDR2 FVKESK come from the germline V gene. The CDR3 covers 15 residues. V lost 1 base to trimming and J lost 3 bases, with 13 bases between them. CDR3 sequence: CASSQAGKRSYEQYF. The CDR3 bases are TGTGCCAGCAGCCAAGCAGGGAAGCGGAGCTACGAGCAGTACTTC.

In its sample, this clonotype is medium-sized (0.01 to 0.1%). V and J are TRBV29-1 and TRBJ1-5; the D is unclear. Trimming left V 5 bases short and J 0 bases short, with 8 bases between. This CDR3 is 13 amino acids long. The germline V gene has CDR1 SQVTM and CDR2 ANQGSEA. The CDR3 sequence: CSVREFSNQPQHF. CDR3 bases: TGCAGCGTTAGAGAGTTTAGCAATCAGCCCCAGCATTTT.

This clonotype is judged medium-sized. V and J are TRBV6-2 or TRBV6-3 and TRBJ1-2, with unresolved D. V lost 8 bases and J lost 2, with 9 bases in between. Germline loops: CDR1 MNHEY, CDR2 SVGEGT. There are 12 residues in the CDR3. CDR3 sequence: CASSGRNYGYTF. As DNA, the CDR3 is TGTGCCAGCTCCGGGAGAAACTATGGCTACACCTTC.

The chain has TRBV5-1 and TRBJ2-1; 7 nucleotides agree with TRBD2. Germline CDR1 reads SGHRS; CDR2 reads YFSETQ. The CDR3 length is 14 residues. The V gene end was trimmed by 3 bases and the J gene end by 7 bases; junction bases not matched to a gene: 7. CDR3 amino acids: CASSSTSVGNEQFF. CDR3 in DNA: TGCGCCAGCAGCTCAACTAGCGTGGGAAATGAGCAGTTCTTC.

This clonotype ranks as medium-sized. The chain recombines TRBV10-3 with TRBJ2-1; TRBD2 matches at 8 bases. Germline V gene lookup returns CDR1 ENHRY and CDR2 SYGVKD. CDR3 size: 13 residues. J lost 7 bases, V lost 6 bases, and 5 bases had no gene match. Written as DNA, the CDR3 is TGTGCCATCAGCGGGGGGGTAGGTAATGAGCAGTTCTTC. It yields the protein CAISGGVGNEQFF.

Remarks on this clonotype: A much more abundant neighbour one base away suggests this may be a read error. This chain uses TRBV5-4 with TRBJ2-3, with D possibly matching TRBD2 (5 bases). This CDR3 spans 14 amino acids. Germline lookup yields CDR1 SGHNT and CDR2 YYREEE (reference sequence). V was clipped by 4 bases and J by 1 base, with 10 bases between them. This CDR3 is CASSPGKRTDTQYF. The CDR3 bases are TGTGCCAGCAGCCCGGGAAAGCGCACAGATACGCAGTATTTT.

The chain uses TRBV30 and TRBJ1-4; unclear D gene. CDR3 length equals 15 residues. Trimming stripped 1 base from V and 5 bases from J, with 14 bases between. The germline V gene encodes CDR1 GTSNPN and CDR2 SVGIG (reference sequence). The CDR3 loop is CAWSGQDKLNEKLFF. CDR3 DNA sequence: TGTGCCTGGAGTGGCCAAGACAAGCTCAATGAAAAACTGTTTTTT.

The chain is built from TRBV20-1 and TRBJ1-2; D is unresolved. Germline V gene sequence: CDR1 DFQATT, CDR2 SNEGSKA (reference sequence). The CDR3 loop spans 15 amino acids. Trimming took off 6 bases at V and 8 bases at J, with 25 bases between the two ends. The CDR3: CSATPPARKSGGYTF. The CDR3 region has the DNA TGCAGTGCCACCCCCCCGGCGAGGAAATCTGGGGGCTACACCTTC.

Details on this clonotype: A much bigger clone sits one base away, suggesting this may be a read error. This rearrangement joins TRBV6-1 to TRBJ1-3, with D maybe TRBD1 (5 bases). Germline lookup yields CDR1 MNHNS and CDR2 SASEGT. The CDR3 is 14 residues long. The chain's CDR3 is CASSAGGGRNAIYF. The CDR3 DNA reads TGTGCCAGCAGTGCTGGGGGTGGAAGAAACGCCATATATTTT.